The T cell receptor beta chain under discussion was sequenced for a study of monozygotic twins with inflammatory bowel disease. General observations from the study: IBD patients carried less diverse TCRbeta repertoires (inverse Simpson) than healthy co-twins. Compared with healthy twins, IBD patients shared fewer clonotypes with others, especially with disease activity.

TCRdb reprocessed the 5' RACE reads and reports one entry per CDR3 protein, with no DNA. The clone table shows some 160,000 distinct CDR3 sequences, with the ten largest holding roughly 7.4%. Investigators pulled total RNA out of whole blood and did not sort T cells. There are 15 residues in the CDR3. CDR1 is MNHEY and CDR2 is SVGAGI in the germline V gene. In the case of this clonotype: The antigen remains undetermined.

Sequenced: blood. The chain is built from TRBV6-5 and TRBJ1-2; TCRdb returns TRBD1, unconfirmable since there is no DNA. This sequence was found in a human donor with ulcerative colitis or Crohn's disease, or a healthy co-twin of an affected twin (not recorded which). This CDR3 is CASSYSRDRSYGYTF.